This T cell receptor beta chain was captured in a study of immune evolution from preneoplasia to lung adenocarcinoma. For the study at large: HLA loss of heterozygosity: about 7% AIS, about 15% MIA, around 35% ADC, none AAH. Study observations and caveats: Top clone frequencies peaked in normal lung, apparently declining through invasive adenocarcinoma.

Profiling relied on immunoSEQ multiplex PCR, and the TCRdb table lists in-frame clones only, not all of them. The sample gives around 4,700 clones, around four fifths of which show up once; approximately 10% is in the top ten. In regard to this clone: What it recognizes is unknown.

Source material: FFPE minimally invasive lung adenocarcinoma tissue. This TCR was sampled from a person aged 60 to 85 with lung adenocarcinoma.

The CDR3 spells CASSLGLAQETQYF. The CDR3 bases are TGCGCCAGCAGCTTGGGTCTAGCCCAAGAGACCCAGTACTTC. The chain recombines TRBV5-1 with TRBJ2-5, with D tentatively TRBD2 (5 bases). The germline gives CDR1 SGHRS, CDR2 YFSETQ. The germline V and J ends were trimmed by 0 bases and 1 base, with 7 bases remaining between them. The CDR3 has 14 residues.